Listed below are T cell receptor beta chains from one sample, sequenced in a study of T cell changes during pregnancy in multiple sclerosis. Profiling relied on immunoSEQ multiplex PCR, and the TCRdb table lists in-frame clones only, not all of them. The data show 60,000 to 65,000 clones, around 92% seen once. Source: peripheral blood, taken in the first trimester of pregnancy. These receptors all stem from a female donor with multiple sclerosis, enrolled in a pregnancy study. The CDR3 runs from the conserved cysteine through the conserved F or W. A D gene is named only where the DNA matches it firmly.

J: TRBJ1-2
V: TRBV5-8
D: -
CDR3: CASSFVPPSANYGYTF

J: TRBJ2-7
V: TRBV5-1
D: TRBD2
CDR3: CASSPRTSGSYEQYF

J: TRBJ2-7
V: TRBV7-9
D: TRBD1
CDR3: CASSEQGGPEQYF

J: TRBJ2-7
V: TRBV7-2
D: TRBD2
CDR3: CASSLAGLAGSPYEQYF

J: TRBJ2-2
V: TRBV9
D: TRBD2
CDR3: CASSVDREGGELFF

J: TRBJ2-5
V: TRBV28
D: -
CDR3: CASTQGGARETQYF

J: TRBJ2-3
V: TRBV5-1
D: TRBD2
CDR3: CASSQGTSDNTQYF

J: TRBJ2-3
V: TRBV7-7
D: -
CDR3: CASSERGRADTQYF

J: TRBJ2-7
V: TRBV29-1
D: -
CDR3: CSVVGAYEQYF

J: TRBJ2-1
V: TRBV7-9
D: -
CDR3: CASSRPLASNNEQFF

J: TRBJ2-7
V: TRBV6-5
D: -
CDR3: CASSYSYGRDEQYF

J: TRBJ2-5
V: TRBV9
D: TRBD2
CDR3: CASSEGTSGKETQYF

J: TRBJ1-3
V: TRBV19
D: -
CDR3: CASSLRGGRSSGNTIYF

J: TRBJ1-4
V: TRBV2
D: TRBD1
CDR3: CASSRPRTGPTNEKLFF

J: TRBJ1-2
V: TRBV6-5
D: -
CDR3: CASSYSMMANYGYTF

J: TRBJ1-5
V: TRBV27
D: -
CDR3: CASSLGGGNQPQHF

J: TRBJ1-5
V: TRBV28
D: TRBD1
CDR3: CASSFFGTGVYSNQPQHF

J: TRBJ1-3
V: TRBV9
D: -
CDR3: CASSTDGGASGNTIYF

J: TRBJ2-4
V: TRBV7-3
D: -
CDR3: CASSSLPGEENIQYF

J: TRBJ2-1
V: TRBV7-2
D: TRBD2
CDR3: CASSSRLAGDKNEQFF

J: TRBJ2-2
V: TRBV28
D: TRBD2
CDR3: CASSRGTSGRTGELFF

J: TRBJ1-4
V: TRBV30
D: -
CDR3: CAWSSLRGNEKLFF

J: TRBJ1-4
V: TRBV6-1
D: TRBD1
CDR3: CASSEAGTGVEKLFF

J: TRBJ2-2
V: TRBV7-2
D: -
CDR3: CASSLGSANTGELFF

J: TRBJ2-2
V: TRBV14
D: -
CDR3: CASSQWQNTGELFF

J: TRBJ2-5
V: TRBV15
D: TRBD2
CDR3: CATSRGTSGRYQETQYF

J: TRBJ1-1
V: TRBV11-3
D: -
CDR3: CASTHEGVTEAFF

J: TRBJ2-1
V: TRBV7-6
D: TRBD2
CDR3: CASSPRLAARNEQFF

J: TRBJ2-1
V: TRBV11-3
D: -
CDR3: CASSWDTVGDEQFF

J: TRBJ2-6
V: TRBV6-6
D: TRBD1
CDR3: CASTDRGGAGANVLTF

J: TRBJ2-3
V: TRBV19
D: -
CDR3: CASSGSTQRHTDTQYF

J: TRBJ2-1
V: TRBV28
D: -
CDR3: CASSLVRETDEQFF

J: TRBJ2-6
V: TRBV19
D: TRBD2
CDR3: CASSISLAGPSNSGANVLTF

J: TRBJ1-3
V: TRBV4-3
D: -
CDR3: CASSHPTGPLHSGNTIYF

J: TRBJ2-5
V: TRBV2
D: -
CDR3: CASSEDSSQETQYF

J: TRBJ1-5
V: TRBV7-9
D: TRBD1
CDR3: CASSSDRDSNQPQHF

J: TRBJ2-7
V: TRBV11-3
D: TRBD1
CDR3: CASSQRTGTAQYEQYF

J: TRBJ1-1
V: TRBV10-3
D: -
CDR3: CAISESVTTEAFF

J: TRBJ2-1
V: TRBV27
D: TRBD2
CDR3: CASSFIAGDYEQFF

J: TRBJ2-2
V: TRBV4-3
D: -
CDR3: CASSQELGLEAGELFF

J: TRBJ2-1
V: TRBV29-1
D: TRBD1
CDR3: CSVEGGTGSYNEQFF

J: TRBJ2-5
V: TRBV5-1
D: TRBD2
CDR3: CASSLYLASGGQETQYF

J: TRBJ2-1
V: TRBV7-2
D: TRBD2
CDR3: CASSLGGGWANEQFF

J: TRBJ1-1
V: TRBV25-1
D: -
CDR3: CASSPGGRGTEAFF